The 29 T cell receptor beta chains given below trace back to one sample, sequenced in a study of T cells in localized non-small cell lung cancer. TCRdb keeps only in-frame clones here, not all; method: immunoSEQ multiplex PCR. Of around 41,000 clones in the sample, 86% were seen once. The input for sequencing was peripheral blood, taken before any cancer treatment. The receptors originated from a woman aged 18 to 55 with stage III lung adenocarcinoma.

The rearrangement joins TRBV6-5 to TRBJ2-6; unclear D gene. V lost 8 bases and J 0 bases, leaving 5 bases between the germline ends. The CDR3 is 13 residues long. Germline CDR1 and CDR2: MNHEY and SVGAGI. The CDR3 DNA reads TGTGCCAGCTGTGGCTCTGGGGCCAACGTCCTGACTTTC. Protein product: CASCGSGANVLTF.

The chain combines TRBV6-6 with TRBJ1-1; no firm D call. V dropped 6 bases and J dropped 0 bases, with 8 bases sitting between them. The CDR3 is 13 residues long. Germline assignment: CDR1 MNHNY and CDR2 SVGAGI (reference sequence). In DNA, the CDR3 is TGTGCCAGCAGACAATCCATGAACACTGAAGCTTTCTTT. It yields the protein CASRQSMNTEAFF.

The chain carries TRBV6-4 and TRBJ1-2; no reliable D call. V was cut by 3 bases and J by 7 bases, with 12 bases left in between. The germline V gene encodes CDR1 MRHNA and CDR2 SNTAGT. The CDR3 loop spans 13 amino acids. CDR3 loop: CASSEWRVCGYTF. As DNA, the CDR3 is TGTGCCAGCAGTGAGTGGAGGGTCTGTGGCTACACCTTC.

This chain uses TRBV15 with TRBJ2-3; unclear D gene. The V gene's germline CDR1 is LNHNV and CDR2 YYDKDF (reference sequence). V gave up 2 bases and J gave up 3 bases, with 12 bases separating them. The CDR3 has 15 amino acids. The CDR3 DNA reads TGTGCCACCAGCAGACAAAACCGGGCTACAGATACGCAGTATTTT. It translates to CATSRQNRATDTQYF.

The gene calls are TRBV14 and TRBJ1-2; D is unclear. CDR3 length: 12 residues. Trimming stripped 2 bases from V and 9 bases from J, with 10 bases between. Looked up from germline, CDR1 is SGHDN and CDR2 is FVKESK. As DNA, the CDR3 is TGTGCCAGCAGCCAAAGAGGCAGGAGCTACACCTTC. Encoded protein: CASSQRGRSYTF.

The V gene is TRBV19, the J gene TRBJ2-5, with D perhaps TRBD2 (5 bases). Germline V lookup: CDR1 LNHDA, CDR2 SQIVND (reference sequence). The CDR3 is 15 residues long. Trimming cost V 6 bases and J 5 bases, with 19 bases left between them. This chain's CDR3 is CASSLIVSGEETQYF. CDR3 in DNA: TGTGCCAGTAGCCTCATAGTGAGTGGGGAGGAGACCCAGTACTTC.

The chain joins TRBV4-1 to TRBJ2-5; 8 bases match TRBD2. This CDR3 spans 15 amino acids. The germline CDR1 and CDR2 sequences are MGHRA and YSYEKL. Germline trimming cut 7 bases from V and 3 bases from J; bases unmatched to any gene: 10. The CDR3 spells CASTTKRGSKETQYF. In DNA, the CDR3 is TGCGCCAGCACAACCAAGCGGGGGTCAAAAGAGACCCAGTACTTC.

The V call is TRBV7-2, the J call TRBJ2-3, with 8 bases that match TRBD1. There are 15 residues in the CDR3. Germline values: CDR1 SGHTA, CDR2 FQGNSA. The V segment lost 4 bases and the J segment 0 bases; nucleotides outside the gene matches: 3. CDR3 sequence: CASSSWTGSTDTQYF. DNA of the CDR3: TGTGCCAGCAGCTCCTGGACAGGGAGCACAGATACGCAGTATTTT.

DNA of the CDR3: TGTGCCAGCAGTTTTGTGGGGAGATCCTACGAGCAGTACTTC. Its protein is CASSFVGRSYEQYF. The genes are TRBV27 and TRBJ2-7, with a tentative D call TRBD2 (5 bases). The CDR3 consists of 14 residues. The germline gives CDR1 MNHEY, CDR2 SMNVEV (reference sequence). V lost 3 bases to trimming and J lost 1 base, with 10 bases between them.

The gene calls are TRBV27 and TRBJ1-2; D ambiguous. The CDR3 has 12 amino acids. V lost 8 bases to trimming and J lost 3 bases, with 10 bases between them. Germline values: CDR1 MNHEY, CDR2 SMNVEV (reference sequence). In nucleotides, the CDR3 is TGTGCCAGCGGAACCATGTACTATGGCTACACCTTC. This gives the protein CASGTMYYGYTF.

The chain links TRBV21-1 to TRBJ2-1. TRBV21-1 is a known pseudogene. The CDR3 sequence is 15 residues long. CDR3 sequence (DNA): TGTGCCAGCCACAAGGGAAACTTAACCTACAATGAGCAGTTCTTC. This encodes CASHKGNLTYNEQFF.

The chain recombines TRBV7-8 with TRBJ1-1; 9 positions match TRBD1. Germline V gene lookup returns CDR1 SGHVS and CDR2 FQNEAQ. The CDR3 extends over 17 amino acids. Trimming cost V 0 bases and J 5 bases; bases outside gene matches: 10. Here the CDR3 reads CASSLAETGGAGTEAFF. In DNA form, the CDR3 reads TGTGCCAGCAGCTTAGCGGAGACAGGGGGTGCGGGGACTGAAGCTTTCTTT.

The CDR3 DNA follows: TGTGCCAGCAGCTCGGGGTTCAGCTCCTACAATGAGCAGTTCTTC. Translating it yields CASSSGFSSYNEQFF. The chain couples TRBV2 to TRBJ2-1; a possible D gene is TRBD2 (5 bases). Germline V CDR1 and CDR2: SNHLY, FYNNEI. The CDR3 has 15 residues. V was pared by 6 bases and J by 0 bases, with 12 bases between.

The chain couples TRBV6-6 to TRBJ2-2, with D perhaps TRBD1 (5 bases). Germline CDR1 MNHNY, CDR2 SVGAGI (reference sequence). The CDR3 covers 15 residues. Deletions cut 1 base from V and 11 bases from J, with 17 bases between. DNA of the CDR3: TGTGCCAGCAGTTACTACGACAGTACTAAAGGAGAGCTGTTTTTT. It yields the protein CASSYYDSTKGELFF.

This clone showed up just once. The chain uses TRBV29-1 and TRBJ2-5, with D perhaps TRBD1 or TRBD2 (5 bases each). V gave up 6 bases and J gave up 5 bases, with 16 bases separating them. The CDR3 is 13 amino acids. Germline V gene data show CDR1 as SQVTM and CDR2 as ANQGSEA. The DNA for the CDR3 is TGCAGCGTCGACGTGAGGGGTTGGGAGACCCAGTACTTC. Its protein is CSVDVRGWETQYF.

The rearrangement uses TRBV9 and TRBJ2-2; D unclear. The CDR3 extends over 13 amino acids. The V end was cut by 2 bases, the J end by 4 bases, with 6 bases between. Germline assignment: CDR1 SGDLS and CDR2 YYNGEE. This CDR3 is CASSVPSTGELFF. CDR3 sequence (DNA): TGTGCCAGCAGCGTTCCCTCCACCGGGGAGCTGTTTTTT.

The rearrangement joins TRBV11-2 to TRBJ2-7; D possibly corresponds to TRBD2 (6 bases). There are 15 residues in the CDR3. V lost 5 bases and J 7 bases, leaving 21 bases between the germline ends. CDR1 and CDR2 (germline): SGHAT, FQNNGV. In DNA, the CDR3 is TGTGCCAGCAGCGGAGCTAGCGCCGCGACGGGGGAGCAGTACTTC. Translated: CASSGASAATGEQYF. The entire variable domain, with the rest obtained from reference TRBV11-2 and TRBJ2-7, is as follows: EAGVAQSPRYKIIEKRQSVAFWCNPISGHATLYWYQQILGQGPKLLIQFQNNGVVDDSQLPKDRFSAERLKGVDSTLKIQPAKLEDSAVYLCASSGASAATGEQYFGPGTRLTVT.

This clone appeared a single time. This chain joins TRBV27 and TRBJ1-1, with unresolved D. Between the trimmed V and J ends, which lost 7 bases and 0 bases, there was a span of 9 bases. Germline CDR1 MNHEY, CDR2 SMNVEV (reference sequence). This CDR3 has 13 residues. CDR3 in amino acids: CASKGNMNTEAFF. CDR3 DNA: TGTGCCAGCAAGGGAAACATGAACACTGAAGCTTTCTTT.

V and J are TRBV2 and TRBJ1-4, with 9 bases aligning to TRBD1. J was trimmed by 8 bases and V by 2 bases; bases with no gene match: 6. CDR1 and CDR2 from the germline V gene are SNHLY and FYNNEI. The CDR3 has 15 residues. This CDR3 reads CASSEPGQGREKLFF. The CDR3 bases are TGTGCCAGCAGTGAACCCGGACAGGGGAGGGAAAAACTGTTTTTT. The full variable domain, its missing parts supplied by reference TRBV2 and TRBJ1-4, is EPEVTQTPSHQVTQMGQEVILRCVPISNHLYFYWYRQILGQKVEFLVSFYNNEISEKSEIFDDQFSVERPDGSNFTLKIRSTKLEDSAMYFCASSEPGQGREKLFFGSGTQLSVL.

V usage is TRBV11-2 and J usage is TRBJ2-5; no reliable D call. The CDR3 is made up of 11 amino acids. The germline gives CDR1 SGHAT, CDR2 FQNNGV. The V end lost 5 bases, the J end lost 8 bases, and 9 bases lay between the germline ends. CDR3 amino acids: CASSHGVTQYF. The CDR3 coding sequence is TGTGCCAGCAGCCATGGCGTAACCCAGTACTTC. Drawing the rest from reference TRBV11-2 and TRBJ2-5, the complete variable domain is EAGVAQSPRYKIIEKRQSVAFWCNPISGHATLYWYQQILGQGPKLLIQFQNNGVVDDSQLPKDRFSAERLKGVDSTLKIQPAKLEDSAVYLCASSHGVTQYFGPGTRLLVL.

The V call is TRBV2, the J call TRBJ2-5; a possible D gene is TRBD1 (5 bases). The tail of the sequence fits TRBJ2-7 better, so the J call may be wrong. The CDR3 covers 15 residues. Germline assignment: CDR1 SNHLY and CDR2 FYNNEI. CDR3 amino acids: CASRPGLGVSYEQYF. DNA of the CDR3: TGTGCCAGCAGGCCCGGTTTAGGGGTTAGCTACGAGCAGTACTTC.

The chain uses TRBV19 and TRBJ2-3; D is unclear. CDR3 length equals 14 residues. Germline V lookup: CDR1 LNHDA, CDR2 SQIVND (reference sequence). Trimming removed 3 bases at V and 1 base at J, with 8 bases between. CDR3 coding DNA: TGTGCCAGTAGTATCGATAGGCGCACAGATACGCAGTATTTT. Its protein product is CASSIDRRTDTQYF.

V gene TRBV5-8 combines with J gene TRBJ1-1; D might be TRBD1 (5 bases). CDR3 size: 15 residues. Germline loops: CDR1 SGHTS, CDR2 YDEGEE. Trimming removed 3 bases from V and 4 bases from J, with 16 bases in between. The CDR3 DNA reads TGTGCCAGCAGCTCCCTACATCAGGGAGGCACTGAAGCTTTCTTT. This codes for CASSSLHQGGTEAFF. The full variable domain, completed using reference TRBV5-8 and TRBJ1-1, is EAGVTQSPTHLIKTRGQQATLRCSPISGHTSVYWYQQALGLGLQFLLWYDEGEERNRGNFPPRFSGRQFPNYSSELNVNALELEDSALYLCASSSLHQGGTEAFFGQGTRLTVV.

The chain is built from TRBV27 and TRBJ2-6; 12 nucleotides agree with TRBD1. The length of the CDR3 is 18 residues. CDR1 MNHEY and CDR2 SMNVEV come from the germline V gene (reference sequence). V shed 4 bases, J shed 1 base, and the junction held 5 bases outside the gene matches. The DNA for the CDR3 is TGTGCCAGCAGTTCCCTGGGACAGGGGGCTTCTGGGGCCAACGTCCTGACTTTC. Protein product: CASSSLGQGASGANVLTF.

Comment on this clone: At one end the junction does not follow the germline gene, possibly because of a read error. The chain carries TRBV19 and TRBJ2-4, with D uncertain. Germline V gene lookup returns CDR1 LNHDA and CDR2 SQIVND (reference sequence). CDR3 length: 11 amino acids. The CDR3 reads CASSAYSRPSF. For the CDR3, the DNA is TGTGCCAGTAGTGCATATTCCAGGCCCTCCTTC.

This rearrangement joins TRBV10-3 to TRBJ2-7, with 8 bases that match TRBD1. Germline V gene lookup returns CDR1 ENHRY and CDR2 SYGVKD. CDR3 length: 14 amino acids. V trimming: 5 bases; J trimming: 3 bases; junction bases outside the gene matches: 6. CDR3 residues: CAISMDRVGYEQYF. CDR3 coding DNA: TGTGCCATCAGTATGGACAGGGTGGGCTACGAGCAGTACTTC.

Remarks on this clone: A junction end diverges from the germline sequence, so it may reflect a read error. The chain has TRBV30 and TRBJ2-7; D may correspond to TRBD1 or TRBD2 (5 bases each). CDR3 length equals 12 residues. Germline V lookup: CDR1 GTSNPN, CDR2 SVGIG (reference sequence). CDR3: CAWVTPGLSSHF. The CDR3 DNA follows: TGTGCCTGGGTTACCCCGGGGCTCTCGAGTCACTTC.

The rearrangement joins TRBV7-2 to TRBJ1-6, with D perhaps TRBD1 (6 bases). The germline CDR1 and CDR2 sequences are SGHTA and FQGNSA. Deletions cut 1 base from V and 7 bases from J, with 17 bases between. CDR3 length equals 17 residues. The chain's CDR3 is CASSLVAGAMLNSPLHF. DNA of the CDR3: TGTGCCAGCAGCTTAGTTGCGGGGGCGATGCTGAATTCACCCCTCCACTTT. Full variable domain (missing parts from reference TRBV7-2 and TRBJ1-6): GAGVSQSPSNKVTEKGKDVELRCDPISGHTALYWYRQSLGQGLEFLIYFQGNSAPDKSGLPSDRFSAERTGGSVSTLTIQRTQQEDSAVYLCASSLVAGAMLNSPLHFGNGTRLTVT.

The chain recombines TRBV19 with TRBJ1-5; tentative D call: TRBD1 (6 bases). V shed 3 bases and J shed 2 bases, with 14 bases lying between them. This CDR3 spans 16 amino acids. CDR1 is LNHDA, CDR2 SQIVND, per germline (reference sequence). The CDR3 region is CASSIPMGGGNQPQHF. CDR3 nucleotides: TGTGCCAGTAGTATCCCAATGGGGGGCGGCAATCAGCCCCAGCATTTT. Full variable domain (remainder filled in from reference TRBV19 and TRBJ1-5): DGGITQSPKYLFRKEGQNVTLSCEQNLNHDAMYWYRQDPGQGLRLIYYSQIVNDFQKGDIAEGYSVSREKKESFPLTVTSAQKNPTAFYLCASSIPMGGGNQPQHFGDGTRLSIL.